These 7 T cell receptor beta chains originate from one sample sequenced in a study of blood T cell repertoires in COVID-19. Measured with immunoSEQ multiplex PCR; TCRdb has only the in-frame clones, and not every one. The table includes about 83,000 clones, 70% to 90% detected once. Sequencing input: peripheral blood. The receptors originated from a woman of 80 years or more in a cohort sampled during active or convalescent COVID-19.

Only a few counts were recorded for this clone. This chain connects TRBV19 to TRBJ1-5, with 12 bases matching TRBD1. Germline CDR1 LNHDA, CDR2 SQIVND (reference sequence). Unmatched junction bases numbered 13, after V lost 4 bases and J lost 6 bases. This CDR3 is 18 amino acids long. CDR3 region: CASSNSGQGAGMGQPQHF. Written as DNA, the CDR3 is TGTGCCAGTAGTAACTCGGGACAGGGGGCTGGAATGGGTCAGCCCCAGCATTTT.

The chain links TRBV10-2 to TRBJ2-2, with TRBD2 matching 8 bases. The V gene's germline CDR1 is WSHSY and CDR2 SAAADI. Trimming removed 4 bases from V and 4 bases from J; junction bases left unmatched: 8. The CDR3 totals 16 residues. CDR3 coding DNA: TGCGCCAGCAGTGCTCCGGGACTAGGGGGCACCGGGGAGCTGTTTTTT. Protein: CASSAPGLGGTGELFF.

This rearrangement joins TRBV20-1 to TRBJ1-1; no clear D gene. The germline CDR1 and CDR2 sequences are DFQATT and SNEGSKA (reference sequence). V was shortened by 3 bases and J by 10 bases, with 9 bases between the two germline ends. The CDR3 sequence is 10 residues long. As DNA, the CDR3 is TGCAGTGCTAGTCTACCCCCAGCTTTCTTT. Encoded protein: CSASLPPAFF.

This chain connects TRBV24-1 to TRBJ2-1; no clear D gene. CDR1 and CDR2 from the germline V gene are KGHDR and SFDVKD. The CDR3 runs to 11 residues. Trimming shortened V by 6 bases and J by 7 bases, and 6 bases separated the two germline ends. In nucleotides, the CDR3 is TGTGCCACCAGTCGGGTAAATGAGCAGTTCTTC. As protein: CATSRVNEQFF.

This clone was picked up a small number of times. The rearrangement links TRBV4-2 to TRBJ1-1; D is possibly TRBD1 (5 bases). V gave up 4 bases and J gave up 3 bases, with 15 bases separating them. The CDR3 is 15 amino acids. Per the germline V gene, CDR1 is LGHNA and CDR2 is YNFKEQ. The CDR3 is CASSRRLAGDTEAFF. The DNA for the CDR3 is TGTGCCAGCAGCCGGCGCCTCGCGGGGGACACTGAAGCTTTCTTT.

The J gene is TRBJ2-3, the V gene TRBV5-4; 9 bases line up with TRBD2. CDR3 length: 16 amino acids. Germline trimming cut 3 bases from V and 4 bases from J; bases unmatched to any gene: 9. CDR1 SGHNT and CDR2 YYREEE come from the germline V gene (reference sequence). The CDR3 here is CASSSLSSGSADTQYF. The CDR3 DNA is TGTGCCAGCAGCTCCCTCAGTAGCGGGAGTGCAGATACGCAGTATTTT.

CDR3 bases: TGTGCCAGCAGTTCGACTTTAAGCTCCTACAATGAGCAGTTCTTC. It is translated as CASSSTLSSYNEQFF. The chain couples TRBV6-5 to TRBJ2-1; unclear D gene. The CDR3 consists of 15 residues. The V end was cut by 4 bases, the J end by 0 bases, with 10 bases between. From germline, CDR1 is MNHEY and CDR2 SVGAGI.